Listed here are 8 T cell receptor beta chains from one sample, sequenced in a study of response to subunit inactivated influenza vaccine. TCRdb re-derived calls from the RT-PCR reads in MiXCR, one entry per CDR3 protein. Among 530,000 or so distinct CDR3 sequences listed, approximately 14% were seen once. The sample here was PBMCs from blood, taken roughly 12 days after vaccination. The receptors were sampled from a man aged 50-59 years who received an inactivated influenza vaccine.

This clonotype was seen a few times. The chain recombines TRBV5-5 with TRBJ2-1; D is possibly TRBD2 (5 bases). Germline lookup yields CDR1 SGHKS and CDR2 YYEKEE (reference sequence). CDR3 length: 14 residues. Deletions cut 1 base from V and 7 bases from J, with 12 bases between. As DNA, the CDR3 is TGTGCCAGCAGCTTGAGTCAGGAGGAGAATGAGCAGTTCTTC. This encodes CASSLSQEENEQFF.

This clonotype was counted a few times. CDR3 loop: CASSPHSGGVSNEQFF. CDR3 nucleotide sequence: TGTGCCAGCAGTCCACATTCCGGGGGGGTGTCCAATGAGCAGTTCTTC. This sequence joins TRBV12-3 or TRBV12-4 and TRBJ2-1, with 8 bases identical to TRBD2. CDR3 length: 16 residues. V shed 5 bases and J 6 bases; nucleotides not matched to a gene: 12.

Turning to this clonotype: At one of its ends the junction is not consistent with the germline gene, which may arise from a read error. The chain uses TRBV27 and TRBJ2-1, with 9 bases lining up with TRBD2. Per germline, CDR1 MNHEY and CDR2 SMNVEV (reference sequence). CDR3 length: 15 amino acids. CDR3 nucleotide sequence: TGTGCCAGCAGGAGTGGGACTAGCTCCCACAATGAGCAGTTCTTC. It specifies CASRSGTSSHNEQFF.

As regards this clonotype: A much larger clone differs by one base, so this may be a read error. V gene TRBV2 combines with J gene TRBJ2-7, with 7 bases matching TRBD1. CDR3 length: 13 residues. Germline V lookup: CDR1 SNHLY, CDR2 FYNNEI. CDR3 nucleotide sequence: TGTGCCTGCAGAGAGACAGGGCACTACGAGCAGTACTTC. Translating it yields CACRETGHYEQYF.

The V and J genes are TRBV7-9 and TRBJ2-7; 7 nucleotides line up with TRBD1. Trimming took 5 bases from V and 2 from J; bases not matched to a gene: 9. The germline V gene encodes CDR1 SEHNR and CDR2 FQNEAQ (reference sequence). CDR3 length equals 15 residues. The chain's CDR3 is CASSPTTGAPYEQYF. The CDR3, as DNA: TGTGCCAGCAGCCCCACTACAGGGGCCCCCTACGAGCAGTACTTC.

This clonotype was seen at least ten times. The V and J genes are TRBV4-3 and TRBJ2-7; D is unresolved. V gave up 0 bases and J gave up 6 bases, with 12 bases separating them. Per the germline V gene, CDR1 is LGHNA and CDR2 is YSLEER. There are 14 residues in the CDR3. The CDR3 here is CASSQEANTAEQYF. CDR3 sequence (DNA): TGCGCCAGCAGCCAAGAAGCTAACACCGCCGAGCAGTACTTC.

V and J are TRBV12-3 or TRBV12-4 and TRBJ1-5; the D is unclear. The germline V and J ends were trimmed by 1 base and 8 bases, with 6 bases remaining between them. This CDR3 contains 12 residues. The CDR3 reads CASSLVFEPQHF. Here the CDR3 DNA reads TGTGCCAGCAGTTTAGTGTTCGAGCCCCAGCATTTT.

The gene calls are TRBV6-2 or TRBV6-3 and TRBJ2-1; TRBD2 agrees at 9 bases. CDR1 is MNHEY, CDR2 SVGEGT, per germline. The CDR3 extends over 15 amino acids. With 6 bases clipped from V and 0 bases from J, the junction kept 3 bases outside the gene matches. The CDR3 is CASRSGGPSYNEQFF. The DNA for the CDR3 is TGTGCCAGCAGGAGCGGGGGGCCCTCCTACAATGAGCAGTTCTTC.